Sequencing of this T cell receptor (beta chain) was carried out in a study of Ad26.COV2.S vaccination and SARS-CoV-2 variants (dated by TCRdb to about 2021). Regarding the research as a whole: Vaccine-arm donors were drawn from COV1001, a multicentre, randomized, double-blind, placebo-controlled phase I-IIa trial of Ad26.COV2.S in healthy adults. Dosing of Ad26.COV2.S was intramuscular, at either 5x10^10 or 1x10^11 viral particles, delivered as one shot or as two shots spaced 56 days apart. TCRbeta repertoire sequencing served as the tool for gauging how specific and how broad the SARS-CoV-2-reactive T cell receptors were following Ad26.COV2.S vaccination. The TCR-sequenced set comprised approximately 32 samples: some 20 Ad26.COV2.S vaccine recipients, 5 placebo recipients and 8 SARS-CoV-2 convalescent individuals. Trial participants were randomized into five groups of five: low-dose or high-dose Ad26.COV2.S given once or twice, or placebo on both occasions. Investigators did not know the trial group allocation while performing experiments and assessing outcomes.

Findings and caveats that apply to the study as a whole: Substantial breadth of spike-specific CD8+ and CD4+ T cell responses was reported after vaccination. Comparing responses between vaccine doses or regimens was not something the study was powered to do. Vaccine and placebo recipients had comparable non-spike TCR breadth, which fits with the vaccine containing only spike. Spike-specific TCR breadth was higher in Ad26.COV2.S recipients than in placebo recipients (P = 0.0014). According to the authors, total T cell responses may have been underestimated by the TCR breadth and depth analyses.

The treatment or condition label, as the study defines it: roughly 18 received Ad26.COV2.S at low or high dose, single or two shots; about 5 received placebo; per-sample allocation not given. For vaccine and placebo recipients, repertoires were sequenced using samples collected on day 63 after the first injection. In Cohort 1b, around 25 adults aged 18-55 years were enrolled at a single site in Boston, USA, between 29 July and 7 August 2020. As a vaccine, Ad26.COV2.S was a replication-incompetent adenovirus type 26 vector that expressed a prefusion-stabilized SARS-CoV-2 spike protein derived from the original Wuhan strain. TCRbeta CDR3 regions were sequenced with the immunoSEQ Assay. After extraction, genomic DNA underwent amplification by bias-controlled multiplex PCR, followed by high-throughput sequencing. In the original analysis: To quantify the absolute abundance of every unique TCRbeta CDR3 region, sequences were collapsed and filtered. T cell fraction was estimated by normalization of TCRbeta template counts to usable DNA, with usable DNA being measured through amplification of reference genes present in all nucleated cells. Repertoire TCRs were annotated as SARS-CoV-2-specific when V gene, CDR3 amino acid sequence and J gene were exactly matched to a known reactive TCR set. The reference SARS-CoV-2 TCR set was derived from MIRA and filtered for enrichment in COVID-19-positive ImmuneCODE repertoires, a step that removed public or cross-reactive TCRs. Using the MIRA antigens, annotated TCRs were further analysed by specific ORF or by position within an ORF. Breadth was defined as the number of annotated unique rearrangements divided by the total number of unique productive rearrangements, and depth was defined as the summed frequency of the annotated unique rearrangements. Two-sided Wilcoxon rank-sum tests were applied when comparing TCR breadth between groups. The clones in this table, taken by TCRdb from immuneACCESS, are in-frame only. Not every clone is retained; where verified, under half of the shortfall comes from an unresolved V gene, and the cause of the rest is unknown. That table furnishes V, J and clone size, whereas the DNA furnished D and trimming. The sample table holds over 450,000 clones, of which 70% to 90% were seen once. About 1.5% of the sample is taken by the ten largest.

Comment on this clone: Its antigen is currently not known. Per-nucleotide qualities are absent, and no much larger clonotype sits a single base away.

This sample comprised peripheral blood, obtained in a trial of Ad26.COV2.S vaccine versus placebo. This TCR was sampled from a person between 18 and 65 years old who received the Ad26.COV2.S COVID-19 vaccine or a placebo.

The nucleotide sequence is given as TGTGCCAGCAGTAATCTTCCGGGACTATACAATGAGCAGTTCTTC. It translates as CASSNLPGLYNEQFF. The rearranged segments are TRBV6-5 and TRBJ2-1; 7 junctional bases match TRBD2. The CDR3 runs 15 amino acids, cysteine and phenylalanine included. Only the CDR3 DNA stays, 45 bases, in frame from base 1. CDR1 is given as MNHEY and CDR2 as SVGAGI, both from the germline V gene. Compared with germline, V lacks 5 bases and J lacks 4 bases; bases without a gene match: 8.